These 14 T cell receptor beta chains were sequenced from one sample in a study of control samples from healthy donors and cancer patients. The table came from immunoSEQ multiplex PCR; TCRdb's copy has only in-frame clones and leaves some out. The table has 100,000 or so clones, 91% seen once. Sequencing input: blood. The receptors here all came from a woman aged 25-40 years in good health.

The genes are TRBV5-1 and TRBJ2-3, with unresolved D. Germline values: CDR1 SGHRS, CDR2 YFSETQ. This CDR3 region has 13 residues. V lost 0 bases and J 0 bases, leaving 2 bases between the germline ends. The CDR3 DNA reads TGCGCCAGCAGCTTGGGAAGCACAGATACGCAGTATTTT. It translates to CASSLGSTDTQYF.

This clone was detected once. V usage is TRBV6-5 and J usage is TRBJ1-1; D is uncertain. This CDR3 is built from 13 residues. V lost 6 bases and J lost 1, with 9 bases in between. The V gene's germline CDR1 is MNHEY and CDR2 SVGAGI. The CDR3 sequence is CASRDHRNTEAFF. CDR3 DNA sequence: TGTGCCAGCAGGGATCACAGGAACACTGAAGCTTTCTTT.

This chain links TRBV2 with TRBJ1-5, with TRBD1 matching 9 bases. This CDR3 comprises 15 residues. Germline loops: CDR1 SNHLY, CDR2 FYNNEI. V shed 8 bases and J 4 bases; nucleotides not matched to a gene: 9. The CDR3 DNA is TGTGCCAGCTTCGGGGAGACAGGGGGTAATCAGCCCCAGCATTTT. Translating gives CASFGETGGNQPQHF. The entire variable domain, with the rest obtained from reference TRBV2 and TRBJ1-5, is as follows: EPEVTQTPSHQVTQMGQEVILRCVPISNHLYFYWYRQILGQKVEFLVSFYNNEISEKSEIFDDQFSVERPDGSNFTLKIRSTKLEDSAMYFCASFGETGGNQPQHFGDGTRLSIL.

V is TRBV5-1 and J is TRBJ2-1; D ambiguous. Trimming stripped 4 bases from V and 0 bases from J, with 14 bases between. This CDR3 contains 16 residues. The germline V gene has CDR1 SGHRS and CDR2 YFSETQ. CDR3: CASSPRLHLSYNEQFF. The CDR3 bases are TGCGCCAGCAGCCCCCGACTGCACCTCTCCTACAATGAGCAGTTCTTC.

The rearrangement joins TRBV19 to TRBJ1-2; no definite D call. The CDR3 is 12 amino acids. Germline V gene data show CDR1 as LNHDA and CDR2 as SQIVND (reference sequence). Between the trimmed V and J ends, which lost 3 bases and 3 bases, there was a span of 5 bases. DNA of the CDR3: TGTGCCAGTAGTATGGGCGACTATGGCTACACCTTC. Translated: CASSMGDYGYTF.

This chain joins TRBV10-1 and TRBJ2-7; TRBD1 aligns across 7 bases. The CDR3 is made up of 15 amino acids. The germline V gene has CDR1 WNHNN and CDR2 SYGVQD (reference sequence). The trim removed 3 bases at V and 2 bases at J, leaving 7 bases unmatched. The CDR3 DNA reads TGCGCCAGCAGTGATCATGGGACAGCGACCTACGAGCAGTACTTC. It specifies CASSDHGTATYEQYF.

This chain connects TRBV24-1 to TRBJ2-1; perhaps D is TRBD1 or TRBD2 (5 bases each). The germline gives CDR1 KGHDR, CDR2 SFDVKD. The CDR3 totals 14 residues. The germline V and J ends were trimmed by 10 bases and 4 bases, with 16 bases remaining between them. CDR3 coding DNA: TGTGCCACTTCTGCCGGGACCCTGTACAATGAGCAGTTCTTC. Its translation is CATSAGTLYNEQFF.

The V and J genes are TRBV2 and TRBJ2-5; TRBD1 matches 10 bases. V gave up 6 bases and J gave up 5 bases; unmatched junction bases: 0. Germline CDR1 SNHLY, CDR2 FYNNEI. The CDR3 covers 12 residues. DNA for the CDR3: TGTGCCAGCAGGGGACAGGGGGAGACCCAGTACTTC. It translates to CASRGQGETQYF.

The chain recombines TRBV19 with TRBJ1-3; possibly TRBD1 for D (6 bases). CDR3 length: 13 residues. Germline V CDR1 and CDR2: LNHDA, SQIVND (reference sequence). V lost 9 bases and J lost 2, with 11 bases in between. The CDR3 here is CASHRVAGNTIYF. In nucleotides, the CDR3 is TGTGCCAGCCACAGGGTAGCTGGAAACACCATATATTTT.

The CDR3 spells CASTVGYTDTQYF. The CDR3 region has the DNA TGTGCCAGCACCGTAGGTTACACAGATACGCAGTATTTT. This chain joins TRBV5-5 and TRBJ2-3; D not resolved. Per germline, CDR1 SGHKS and CDR2 YYEKEE (reference sequence). The CDR3 runs 13 residues. V shed 6 bases and J shed 2 bases, with 10 bases lying between them.

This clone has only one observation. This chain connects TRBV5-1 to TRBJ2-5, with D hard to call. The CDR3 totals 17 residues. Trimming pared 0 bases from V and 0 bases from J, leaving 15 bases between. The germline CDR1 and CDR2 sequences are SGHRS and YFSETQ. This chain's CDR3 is CASSLGVVTPYQETQYF. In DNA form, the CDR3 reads TGCGCCAGCAGCTTGGGCGTTGTGACACCATACCAAGAGACCCAGTACTTC.

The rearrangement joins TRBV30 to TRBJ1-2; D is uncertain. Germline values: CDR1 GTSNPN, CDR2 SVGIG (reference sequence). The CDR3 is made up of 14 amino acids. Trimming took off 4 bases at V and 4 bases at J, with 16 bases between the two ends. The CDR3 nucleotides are TGTGCCTGGAACCCTCGGGCTGCCCTCTATGGCTACACCTTC. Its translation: CAWNPRAALYGYTF.

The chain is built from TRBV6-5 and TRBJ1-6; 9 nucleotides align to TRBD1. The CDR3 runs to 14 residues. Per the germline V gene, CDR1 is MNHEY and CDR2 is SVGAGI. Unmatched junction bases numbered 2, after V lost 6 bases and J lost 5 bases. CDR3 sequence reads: CASSRTGDNSPLHF. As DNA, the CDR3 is TGTGCCAGCAGCAGGACAGGGGATAATTCACCCCTCCACTTT.

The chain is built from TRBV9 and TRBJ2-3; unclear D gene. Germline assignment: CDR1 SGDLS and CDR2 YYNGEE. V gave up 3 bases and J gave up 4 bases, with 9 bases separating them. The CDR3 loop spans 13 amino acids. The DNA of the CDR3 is TGTGCCAGCAGCGCCTTGACATCAGATACGCAGTATTTT. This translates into CASSALTSDTQYF.